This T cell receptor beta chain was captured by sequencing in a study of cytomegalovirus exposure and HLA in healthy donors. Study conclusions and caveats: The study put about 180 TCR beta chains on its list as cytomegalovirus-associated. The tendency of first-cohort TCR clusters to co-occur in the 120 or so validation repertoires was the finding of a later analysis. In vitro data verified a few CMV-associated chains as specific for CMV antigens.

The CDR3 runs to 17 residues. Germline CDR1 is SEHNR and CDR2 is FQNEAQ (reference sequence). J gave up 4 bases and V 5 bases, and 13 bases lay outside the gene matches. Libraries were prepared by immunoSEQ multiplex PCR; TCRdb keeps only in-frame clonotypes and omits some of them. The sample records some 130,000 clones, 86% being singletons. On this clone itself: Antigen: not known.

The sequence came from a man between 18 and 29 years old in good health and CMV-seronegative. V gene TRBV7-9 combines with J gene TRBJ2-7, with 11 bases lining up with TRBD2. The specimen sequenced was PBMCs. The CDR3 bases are TGTGCCAGCAGCCCGCCGGGACGGCGGACTAGCGGGTACGAGCAGTACTTC. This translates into CASSPPGRRTSGYEQYF.